This entry is about one TCR beta chain. CDR1 is SGHNT and CDR2 is YYREEE in the germline V gene (reference sequence). Trimming took 2 bases from V and 2 from J; bases not matched to a gene: 5. This CDR3 contains 15 residues. The data stem from a study of cytomegalovirus exposure and HLA in healthy donors. For the study at large: As an earlier analysis found, about 200 million T cells yielded fewer than 130 million unique TCR beta sequences.

The PCR employed 60 Vbeta primers together with 13 Jbeta primers. The method was immunoSEQ multiplex PCR; TCRdb's version includes in-frame clones alone and lacks a portion of them. This table holds approximately 110,000 clones, roughly 73% found once. The chain recombines TRBV5-4 with TRBJ2-5, with TRBD1 matching 8 bases. This TCR was sampled from a young woman in good health and CMV-seronegative. Sequenced material: PBMCs. CDR3 sequence reads: CASSLNRGSQETQYF. Here the CDR3 DNA reads TGTGCCAGCAGCTTAAACAGGGGGAGTCAAGAGACCCAGTACTTC.